This T cell receptor beta chain was sequenced in a study of a mutant IDH1 vaccine in newly diagnosed glioma. The overall study: Radiotherapy, temozolomide, or both had been given previously, and both were given to most.

As concerns this clone: The antigen is not known.

Method: immunoSEQ multiplex PCR; TCRdb's copy keeps in-frame clones and lacks some. The data contain just under 70,000 clones, 80% to 85% of them singletons. Time point described: week 35, safety follow-up. Vaccinated patients received 300 ug of mutant IDH1 20-mer peptide per dose, with topical imiquimod. Each of the donors came in with new WHO grade 3 or 4 astrocytomas that were IDH1-mutant and ATRX-lost. This CDR3 spans 14 amino acids. V lost 6 bases and J 5 bases, leaving 16 bases between the germline ends. The V gene's germline CDR1 is MNHEY and CDR2 SVGAGI. This clonotype originated in a man aged 18 to 30 with glioma. V and J are TRBV6-5 and TRBJ2-5; D is unresolved. The starting material was PBMCs, obtained from a glioma patient whose treatment included an IDH1 peptide vaccine. The CDR3 sequence is CASRSWAGRETQYF. The CDR3 nucleotides read TGTGCCAGCAGATCCTGGGCTGGTAGGGAGACCCAGTACTTC.